The 5 T cell receptor beta chains reported below all come from one sample, sequenced in a study of HIV-infected patients and healthy controls. All unsorted peripheral T cells were captured because whole blood was used without fractionation. Around 530 ng RNA was reverse transcribed with alpha and beta constant-region primers. Using multiplexing indices, alpha and beta chain libraries were generated apart by chain-specific third strand synthesis. TCRdb redid the calling of the 5' RACE reads with MiXCR, one entry per CDR3 protein. The sample contains roughly 17,000 distinct CDR3 sequences, 5.5% of which appear only once. Material: blood. Every receptor here comes from an adult in good health.

This clonotype occurred many times. The gene calls are TRBV5-5 and TRBJ1-2; a possible D gene is TRBD1 (6 bases). Trimming took off 1 base at V and 0 bases at J, with 10 bases between the two ends. The CDR3 loop spans 15 amino acids. The germline gives CDR1 SGHKS, CDR2 YYEKEE (reference sequence). CDR3 in DNA: TGTGCCAGCAGCTTGTATCAGGGGACTAACTATGGCTACACCTTC. It encodes CASSLYQGTNYGYTF. Full variable domain (rest looked up from reference TRBV5-5 and TRBJ1-2): DAGVTQSPTHLIKTRGQQVTLRCSPISGHKSVSWYQQVLGQGPQFIFQYYEKEERGRGNFPDRFSARQFPNYSSELNVNALLLGDSALYLCASSLYQGTNYGYTFGSGTRLTVV.

This clonotype was seen repeatedly, ten times or more. The chain links TRBV11-2 to TRBJ2-7; D call uncertain. The CDR3 has 12 amino acids. The V end lost 5 bases, the J end lost 2 bases, and 7 bases lay between the germline ends. Germline lookup yields CDR1 SGHAT and CDR2 FQNNGV. DNA of the CDR3: TGTGCCAGCAGCCGTGGGGCCTACGAGCAGTACTTC. This sequence encodes CASSRGAYEQYF.

This clonotype is categorized as medium-sized. V usage is TRBV6-5 and J usage is TRBJ2-7, with 9 bases identical to TRBD1. CDR1 and CDR2 (germline): MNHEY, SVGAGI. After removal of 0 bases from V and 4 bases from J, the junction contained 4 bases not matched to a gene. CDR3 length: 15 amino acids. CDR3 residues: CASSYSTGGGYEQYF. In nucleotides, the CDR3 is TGTGCCAGCAGTTACTCAACAGGGGGCGGATACGAGCAGTACTTC.

The CDR3: CASSAMGLDIQYF. CDR3 sequence (DNA): TGTGCCAGCAGTGCTATGGGGTTAGACATTCAGTACTTC. The chain carries TRBV2 and TRBJ2-4; D uncertain. The CDR3 is made up of 13 amino acids. Deletions cut 4 bases from V and 8 bases from J, with 12 bases between. The germline V gene has CDR1 SNHLY and CDR2 FYNNEI.

Ten or more counts support this clonotype. This chain uses TRBV21-1 with TRBJ1-4; the DNA was not used to check the table's D call, TRBD1. TRBV21-1 is flagged as a pseudogene. CDR3 size: 17 residues. The CDR3 nucleotides read TGTGCCAGCAGCAAAAGGGACAGGGAGTTAATGAAAGAAAAACTGTTTTTT. Protein product: CASSKRDRELMKEKLFF.